This T cell receptor beta chain was identified during a study of blood T cell repertoires in COVID-19. The protocol was immunoSEQ multiplex PCR, while the TCRdb copy is restricted to in-frame clones and leaves out a portion. The sample contains about 200,000 clones, roughly 90% of which appear only once. Germline CDR1 and CDR2: MRHNA and SNTAGT. V was pared by 4 bases and J by 9 bases, with 12 bases of the junction left unmatched. The CDR3 contains 16 residues. Donors were grouped by their self-reported clinical history. This clone has more than one count but fewer than ten. The clonotype was recovered from a woman younger than 45 with acute COVID-19. Sequencing was performed on PBMCs or T cells enriched from blood (not recorded which). This chain joins TRBV6-4 and TRBJ2-1; TRBD2 aligns across 10 bases. In DNA form, the CDR3 reads TGTGCCAGCAGTGTAGTTGCTAGCGGGGGCTCAGGTGAGCAGTTCTTC. It specifies CASSVVASGGSGEQFF.